This TCR beta chain originates from a study of human T cells and chemical hapten exposure. Regarding time point: healthy volunteer bleed at 2 weeks. The authors' total RNA extraction used unfractionated whole blood. This clonotype was observed many times. Its antigen is undetermined. Individual cDNA molecules had unique molecular identifiers attached to them by the library. One entry per CDR3 protein results from TCRdb running MiXCR on the RACE reads. The sample includes 130,000 or so distinct CDR3 sequences, more than 7.5% of them seen just once. CDR3 length equals 14 residues. Germline V gene data show CDR1 as DFQATT and CDR2 as SNEGSKA (reference sequence). The V end lost 3 bases, the J end lost 4 bases, and 15 bases lay between the germline ends. Notes on the study in general: Once DPC sensitization occurred, TCRs above 1 in 1000 frequency showed no change.

This receptor was obtained from a male donor in good health. Some clones in this sample may be carry-over from other donors' samples. The chain recombines TRBV20-1 with TRBJ1-1; D may be TRBD1 (5 bases). The sequencing sample was made of whole blood. CDR3 bases: TGCAGTGCTAGCCGGCAGGGTTGGGGCACTGAAGCTTTCTTT. Translating gives CSASRQGWGTEAFF.